This entry features one T cell receptor (beta chain) sequence. There is no known antigen for this receptor. No base quality information exists; no much larger clone differs at one position. The library came from the immunoSEQ multiplex PCR assay. RNA was extracted from all samples and reverse transcribed into cDNA as template for TCR sequencing. First-strand cDNA was synthesized using SuperScript III with a 2:1 mix of oligo-dT and random hexamers. Amplification bias was assessed with a synthetic immune receptor repertoire, and residual bias was removed computationally. As for the authors' bioinformatics: Raw reads were preprocessed to remove errors, and CDR3 was defined by IMGT conventions from the conserved cysteine to phenylalanine. Clonality was calculated as 1 minus Shannon entropy normalized by log2 of the number of productive unique TCRs. Whether each scalp clone was CD4 or CD8 was inferred by checking scalp TCRbeta sequences against the CD4 and CD8 repertoires from sorted blood. Drawn from immuneACCESS, this table holds only the in-frame rearrangements with V and J called that TCRdb kept. Clones are partly lost; checked studies trace under half to an unresolved V gene and leave the rest unexplained. Clonal size and the V and J genes are those of that table, whereas D and trimming came from the DNA. The sample records 130,000 to 150,000 clones, approximately 50% of which are singletons. Over 5.5% of the sample is in the top ten clones.

These data come from a study of CD8+ T cells in alopecia areata (dated by TCRdb to 2016 to 2019). For the wider study: Treated patients were enrolled in an open-label pilot trial of oral tofacitinib at 5 to 10 mg twice daily for moderate-to-severe alopecia areata. Tofacitinib was administered for 6 to 18 months, and 6 months of follow-up off drug were then conducted to assess delayed response and recurrence. To study T cell clonal expansion in alopecia areata, the researchers applied high-throughput TCRbeta sequencing to both the C3H/HeJ mouse model and human patients. On the human side, TCRbeta sequencing was run on scalp tissue and on sorted CD4+ and CD8+ peripheral blood T cells from healthy controls and from alopecia areata patients with either patchy or totalis/universalis disease. Patients on tofacitinib were biopsied at baseline and after 4 and 24 weeks of treatment, and several of the patients also had a later scalp biopsy. Scalp clonality was compared among normal scalp (n=4), patchy alopecia areata scalp (n=8), and alopecia totalis/universalis scalp (n=8). RNA was extracted with the PAXgene miRNA kit for fixed scalp, the miRNeasy kit for PBMCs, and the RNeasy kit for mouse skin. TCRbeta CDR3 regions were amplified by immunoSEQ multiplex PCR with 35 Vbeta forward and 13 Jbeta reverse primers.

Lesional scalp punch biopsies and peripheral blood were obtained from alopecia areata patients. PBMCs were separated by density centrifugation and stained for CD3, CD4 and CD8, after which CD4+ and CD8+ T cells were sorted on a FACSAria. On the study overall, not on this receptor specifically: TCR sequences shared between patients were less clear than in mice, possibly partly because of HLA diversity in the patient population. Scalp TCR repertoire analysis is complicated because resident alphabeta T cells in normal human skin are also sequenced, whereas mouse skin is dominated by gammadelta T cells. Higher clonality and more expanded CD8+ clones were observed in lesional scalp than in normal scalp, particularly in alopecia totalis/universalis, a finding suggestive of antigenic drive.

The CDR3 goes from the cysteine to the phenylalanine over 13 residues. The sequence is cut down to CDR3 DNA, 39 bases in frame from base 1. CDR1 SEHNR and CDR2 FQNEAQ are derived from the germline V gene (reference sequence). V loses 6 bases, J loses 0 bases, and the germline ends lie 9 bases apart. The receptor chain draws on TRBV7-9 and TRBJ2-7; the D element could tentatively be TRBD1 or TRBD2, as 5 bases agree for each. Sequencing was done on a sample of CD4+ T cells sorted from blood. The clonotype comes from a human donor with alopecia areata. The CDR3 region has the sequence CASSRGSSYEQYF. The sequence in DNA is TGTGCCAGCAGTCGGGGCAGCTCCTACGAGCAGTACTTC.